This T cell receptor (beta chain) was sequenced during a study of blood T cell repertoires in COVID-19. On the study more broadly: The United States, Italy and Spain supplied acute and convalescent COVID-19 samples. The analysed material was cDNA or gDNA that came from T cells, B-cell-depleted T cells, or PBMCs.

The Seattle patients, enrolled during active infection, were followed longitudinally. The table lists this clone with a few counts. Germline V CDR1 and CDR2: LGHDT, YNNKEL (reference sequence). The V end lost 1 base, the J end lost 5 bases, and 14 bases lay between the germline ends. The CDR3 totals 16 residues. Per the study methods: Quantification of nucleated cells was approximated via reference gene primer amplification. Profiling relied on immunoSEQ multiplex PCR, and the TCRdb table lists in-frame clones only, not all of them. The V and J calls and clone size come from that table; D and trimming were worked out from the DNA. This sample yields over 200,000 clones, of which about 91% are seen a single time; about 2.5% belongs to the top ten.

Sequences were obtained from peripheral blood. This chain connects TRBV3-1 (or the pseudogene TRBV3-2) to TRBJ2-2, with a weak D call TRBD2 (6 bases). This clonotype was obtained from a person aged 18 to 30 with COVID-19, enrolled during active disease. The CDR3 region has the DNA TGTGCCAGCAGCCAAGTTCCGGGAGCGGCGACCGGGGAGCTGTTTTTT. Translation gives CASSQVPGAATGELFF.